A selection of T cell receptor beta chains follows, all from one sample in a study of T cell responses to AZD1222 COVID-19 vaccine. Data came from immunoSEQ multiplex PCR; TCRdb stores just in-frame clones and leaves some out. The top ten hold 1.1% to 1.5% of the sample, which has 150,000 to 200,000 clones, 85% to 95% seen once. The source material was peripheral blood, sampled on day 0 of AZD1222 vaccination. The origin of the receptors is an adult in good health. CDR3s include the opening cysteine and the closing phenylalanine or tryptophan. D genes are given only for firm matches. The size field is filled for only some rows; it gives once, few, many or a size class.

DNA | CDR3 | J | size | V | D
TGTGCCAGCAGCCAAGAGGGAGGCTACACCTTC | CASSQEGGYTF | TRBJ1-2 | few | TRBV4-2 | .
TGTGCCAGTAATTGGAGGGCGAGCGGGGGGTACAATGAGCAGTTCTTC | CASNWRASGGYNEQFF | TRBJ2-1 | once | TRBV19 | TRBD2
TGTGCCAGCAGTCCCTTCCTAGACAGGGGCGGTCGTCAGCCCCAGCATTTT | CASSPFLDRGGRQPQHF | TRBJ1-5 | . | TRBV27 | TRBD1
TGTGCCAGCTCACCTGGTTTGGGGGGCGGAACTGAAGCTTTCTTT | CASSPGLGGGTEAFF | TRBJ1-1 | . | TRBV18 | .
TGTGCCAGCAGTTTACCTCTCTCTGGAAACACCATATATTTT | CASSLPLSGNTIYF | TRBJ1-3 | . | TRBV28 | .
TGTGCTAGTGGCCCCGGGGTCAATAGCAATCAGCCCCAGCATTTT | CASGPGVNSNQPQHF | TRBJ1-5 | few | TRBV12-5 | .
TGTGCCAGTAGTCCCCGGGACACCTATATCGCCTTC | CASSPRDTYIAF | TRBJ1-2 | . | TRBV19 | .
TGTGCCAGTAGTATAGAGGGGGCCGATGAAAAACTGTTTTTT | CASSIEGADEKLFF | TRBJ1-4 | . | TRBV19 | .
TGTGCCTGTCCCGCGGGTGGCTGGCGGGGGGAAAAACTGTTTTTT | CACPAGGWRGEKLFF | TRBJ1-4 | . | TRBV30 | .
TGTGCCAGCAGCCCCGACCTGGACTATGGCTACACCTTC | CASSPDLDYGYTF | TRBJ1-2 | . | TRBV7-9 | .
TGTGCCAGCAGCCAGGCTAACTATGGCTACACCTTC | CASSQANYGYTF | TRBJ1-2 | few | TRBV3-1/TRBV3-2 | .
TGTGCCAGCAGCGGGAGGCTGGGCTTCTATGGCTACACCTTC | CASSGRLGFYGYTF | TRBJ1-2 | . | TRBV7-9 | .
TGTGCCAGCAGTGAAGCCTTTTCCGGGGGGACTGGAAACACCATATATTTT | CASSEAFSGGTGNTIYF | TRBJ1-3 | . | TRBV2 | .
TGTGCCAGCAGTTACACCGATGGCGCCGGGGAGCTGTTTTTT | CASSYTDGAGELFF | TRBJ2-2 | . | TRBV6-2/TRBV6-3 | .
TGTGCCAGCAGTTTGGGAGGACCCGATAGCTCCTACGAGCAGTACTTC | CASSLGGPDSSYEQYF | TRBJ2-7 | . | TRBV28 | .
TGTGCCATCACCACGGGAGCGGATGAGCAGTTCTTC | CAITTGADEQFF | TRBJ2-1 | . | TRBV10-3 | .
TGTGCCAGCAGTTTATCAGGTACGGGTCAGCCCCAGCATTTT | CASSLSGTGQPQHF | TRBJ1-5 | . | TRBV27 | .
TGTGCCAGCAGTTTAAGCGGATCGAGACCAAACTATGGCTACACCTTC | CASSLSGSRPNYGYTF | TRBJ1-2 | once | TRBV27 | .
TGTGCCAGCAGTTCTCAGGGCGCAGGCCCCCAGCATTTT | CASSSQGAGPQHF | TRBJ1-5 | . | TRBV6-5 | .
TGCGCCAGCAGCTTGGCTGGGACAGGGGAATCACCCCTCCACTTT | CASSLAGTGESPLHF | TRBJ1-6 | . | TRBV5-1 | TRBD1
TGTGCCAGCAGTTACCCCAGGCGGACGGATCAGCCCCAGCATTTT | CASSYPRRTDQPQHF | TRBJ1-5 | . | TRBV6-6 | .
TGTGCCAGCAGCCGAGGACAGGGGGCGGGTGGCAATCAGCCCCAGCATTTT | CASSRGQGAGGNQPQHF | TRBJ1-5 | . | TRBV7-9 | TRBD1
TGTGCCAGCAGCTTAAGTGGTCGGCGGGAGGGCGGCGACGAGCAGTACTTC | CASSLSGRREGGDEQYF | TRBJ2-7 | . | TRBV11-2 | TRBD2
TGTGCCAGTAGTATAAGCCTTATAGGGGGCTTTGGAAACACCATATATTTT | CASSISLIGGFGNTIYF | TRBJ1-3 | . | TRBV19 | TRBD1
TGTGCCAGCTCACCACCTCGAAGACAGGGAAGTGACGAGCAGTACTTC | CASSPPRRQGSDEQYF | TRBJ2-7 | . | TRBV18 | TRBD1
TGTGCCAGCAGCCAAGGGACAGGGGTTGGTCGGGGACCTAATGAAAAACTGTTTTTT | CASSQGTGVGRGPNEKLFF | TRBJ1-4 | . | TRBV7-8 | TRBD1
TGTGCCAGCAGCTTGGCAGGCTTGAACACTGAAGCTTTCTTT | CASSLAGLNTEAFF | TRBJ1-1 | once | TRBV11-2 | .
TGTGCCAGCAGTTACTCGCAAGGCCTTGGAAAACTGTTTTTT | CASSYSQGLGKLFF | TRBJ1-4 | . | TRBV6-5 | .
TGTGCCTGGAGTGTAGGATTGGGGGGGCTTAGCAGCAATCAGCCCCAGCATTTT | CAWSVGLGGLSSNQPQHF | TRBJ1-5 | . | TRBV30 | .
TGTGCCAGCAGCCAAGATCTATGGGGATCGGGCGGGGAGCTGTTTTTT | CASSQDLWGSGGELFF | TRBJ2-2 | . | TRBV3-1/TRBV3-2 | .
TGTGCCAGCAGACCGGTGAACACTGAAGCTTTCTTT | CASRPVNTEAFF | TRBJ1-1 | . | TRBV7-8 | .
TGTGCCAGCAGCTTAGGACCCTTCACAGATACGCAGTATTTT | CASSLGPFTDTQYF | TRBJ2-3 | few | TRBV7-2 | .
TGTGCCAGCAGCCCGGGACTAGCGGGGAGAAGCACAGATACGCAGTATTTT | CASSPGLAGRSTDTQYF | TRBJ2-3 | . | TRBV5-4 | TRBD2
TGTGCCAGCAGACCCCAGGATTATAGCAATCAGCCCCAGCATTTT | CASRPQDYSNQPQHF | TRBJ1-5 | . | TRBV2 | .
TGCGCCAGCAGCCTAGAGACAGGGGGCGCGGACACCATATATTTT | CASSLETGGADTIYF | TRBJ1-3 | . | TRBV5-1 | TRBD1
TGTGCCAGCAGTTACTCCTCCTACGAGCAGTACTTC | CASSYSSYEQYF | TRBJ2-7 | . | TRBV6-5 | .
TGTGCCAGCAGTCTGGACAGTACCGGAAACACCATATATTTT | CASSLDSTGNTIYF | TRBJ1-3 | once | TRBV7-9 | .
TGTGCCAGCAGCTGGGGACAGGGATCTAACTATGGCTACACCTTC | CASSWGQGSNYGYTF | TRBJ1-2 | . | TRBV5-5 | TRBD1
TGCAGCGCTGGGGACCGAAATCAGCCCCAGCATTTT | CSAGDRNQPQHF | TRBJ1-5 | . | TRBV29-1 | .
TGTGCCAGCAGCTTGGCTGAATCGGACACCGGGGAGCTGTTTTTT | CASSLAESDTGELFF | TRBJ2-2 | . | TRBV5-8 | .
TGTGCCAGCAGCCCGGAATTAGGGGATTTGGATCAGCCCCAGCATTTT | CASSPELGDLDQPQHF | TRBJ1-5 | . | TRBV28 | .
TGTGCCAGCAGCCGGACAGGGAGCACCGGGGAGCTGTTTTTT | CASSRTGSTGELFF | TRBJ2-2 | . | TRBV27 | TRBD1
TGTGCCAGTAGTATACGTGGGACAGGGACTATTTATGGCTACACCTTC | CASSIRGTGTIYGYTF | TRBJ1-2 | . | TRBV19 | TRBD1
TGTGCCAGCAGCCAAGATGGAGCGGGAGGGCAGCCCCAGCATTTT | CASSQDGAGGQPQHF | TRBJ1-5 | . | TRBV4-2 | .
TGTGCCACCAGTGCGACAGGATCTAATGAAAAACTGTTTTTT | CATSATGSNEKLFF | TRBJ1-4 | . | TRBV24-1 | .
TGCGCCAGCAGCTTTGGGACAGGGGAAAATGAGCAGTTCTTC | CASSFGTGENEQFF | TRBJ2-1 | . | TRBV5-1 | TRBD1
TGTGCCAGCAGCTTGTCGCGGGAACAGGGGTTTAACTATGGCTACACCTTC | CASSLSREQGFNYGYTF | TRBJ1-2 | once | TRBV5-4 | TRBD1
TGTGCCAGCAGCTTGGACAGGGGGCCCATCGACTACTTC | CASSLDRGPIDYF | TRBJ2-4 | . | TRBV5-8 | TRBD1
TGTGCCACCAGCAGAGACCTGGGGGAGATCTACGAGCAGTACTTC | CATSRDLGEIYEQYF | TRBJ2-7 | . | TRBV15 | .
TGTGCCAGCAGCTTATGGGGACAGCCTAATGAAAAACTGTTTTTT | CASSLWGQPNEKLFF | TRBJ1-4 | few | TRBV7-2 | TRBD1
TGTGCCAGCAGCGTAGGGGAGGGTCACTATGGCTACACCTTC | CASSVGEGHYGYTF | TRBJ1-2 | . | TRBV9 | .
TGTGCCAGTAGTATAGAGCGGGCTTCGGAGACCCAGTACTTC | CASSIERASETQYF | TRBJ2-5 | . | TRBV19 | .
TGCGCCAGCAGCCCAGGGACAGGGGATTCCTACGAGCAGTACTTC | CASSPGTGDSYEQYF | TRBJ2-7 | . | TRBV5-1 | TRBD1
TGTGCCAGCAGCTCCCGGGACACCTCCTATGGCTACACCTTC | CASSSRDTSYGYTF | TRBJ1-2 | . | TRBV7-8 | .
TGTGCCAGCAATGTGGGCGATCAGCCCCAGCATTTT | CASNVGDQPQHF | TRBJ1-5 | . | TRBV28 | .
TGTGCCAGCGGTGGGCTAGACGGTTACAATGAGCAGTTCTTC | CASGGLDGYNEQFF | TRBJ2-1 | . | TRBV9 | .
TGTGCCAGTAGTAGCCCTAGCGGGGGTAGCGGAGAGACCCAGTACTTC | CASSSPSGGSGETQYF | TRBJ2-5 | once | TRBV19 | TRBD2
TGTGCCAGCAGCTTAGTGGGCAGGGGGCACACTGAAGCTTTCTTT | CASSLVGRGHTEAFF | TRBJ1-1 | . | TRBV7-2 | TRBD1